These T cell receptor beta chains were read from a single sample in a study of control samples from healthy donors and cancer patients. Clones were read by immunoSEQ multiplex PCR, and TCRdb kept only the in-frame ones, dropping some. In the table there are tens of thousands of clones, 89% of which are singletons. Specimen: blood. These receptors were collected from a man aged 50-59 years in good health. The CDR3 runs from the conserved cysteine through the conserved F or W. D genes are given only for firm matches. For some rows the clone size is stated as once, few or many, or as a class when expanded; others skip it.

CDR3: CASSGTWDPANYGYTF
DNA: TGTGCCAGCTCCGGGACGTGGGATCCAGCTAACTATGGCTACACCTTC
size: .
V: TRBV2
J: TRBJ1-2
D: .

CDR3: CASSTSDRVNGYTF
DNA: TGTGCCAGTAGTACCTCGGACAGGGTTAATGGCTACACCTTC
size: .
V: TRBV19
J: TRBJ1-2
D: TRBD1

CDR3: CASSRQDRSGNTIYF
DNA: TGTGCCAGTAGTAGACAGGACCGCTCTGGAAACACCATATATTTT
size: .
V: TRBV19
J: TRBJ1-3
D: .

CDR3: CASSPNRARETQYF
DNA: TGTGCCAGCAGCCCCAACAGAGCCCGAGAGACCCAGTACTTC
size: .
V: TRBV7-3
J: TRBJ2-5
D: .

CDR3: CASSLLQGTYGYTF
DNA: TGTGCCAGCAGCTTATTACAGGGGACCTATGGCTACACCTTC
size: .
V: TRBV5-8
J: TRBJ1-2
D: TRBD1

CDR3: CASSLFRSYEQYF
DNA: TGTGCCAGCAGCTTATTTCGCAGCTACGAGCAGTACTTC
size: .
V: TRBV7-2
J: TRBJ2-7
D: .

CDR3: CASKGLAGGAYNEQFF
DNA: TGTGCCAGCAAGGGACTAGCGGGGGGGGCCTACAATGAGCAGTTCTTC
size: .
V: TRBV2
J: TRBJ2-1
D: TRBD2

CDR3: CAWSALPNTEAFF
DNA: TGTGCCTGGAGCGCCCTCCCGAACACTGAAGCTTTCTTT
size: .
V: TRBV30
J: TRBJ1-1
D: .

CDR3: CASSLGRSSGTEAFF
DNA: TGTGCCAGCAGCTTGGGACGGTCCTCGGGCACTGAAGCTTTCTTT
size: .
V: TRBV7-9
J: TRBJ1-1
D: .

CDR3: CASSQGPMRATYEQYF
DNA: TGTGCCAGCAGCCAGGGGCCTATGAGGGCTACCTACGAGCAGTACTTC
size: .
V: TRBV5-4
J: TRBJ2-7
D: .

CDR3: CASSPPWGYYGYTF
DNA: TGTGCCAGCTCACCACCCTGGGGTTATTATGGCTACACCTTC
size: .
V: TRBV18
J: TRBJ1-2
D: .

CDR3: CASGLMGDTEAFF
DNA: TGTGCTAGTGGTTTGATGGGGGACACTGAAGCTTTCTTT
size: .
V: TRBV12-5
J: TRBJ1-1
D: .

CDR3: CASSESVSQTDTQYF
DNA: TGTGCCAGCAGTGAGAGTGTGAGCCAGACAGATACGCAGTATTTT
size: .
V: TRBV2
J: TRBJ2-3
D: .

CDR3: CASSRDYEQYF
DNA: TGTGCCAGCAGTAGGGACTACGAGCAGTACTTC
size: .
V: TRBV6-2/TRBV6-3
J: TRBJ2-7
D: .

CDR3: CASSDVLGQGYGYTF
DNA: TGTGCCAGCAGTGACGTGTTGGGCCAGGGCTATGGCTACACCTTC
size: .
V: TRBV6-4
J: TRBJ1-2
D: .

CDR3: CASRFGDSGNQPQHF
DNA: TGTGCCAGCCGATTTGGGGACAGTGGCAATCAGCCCCAGCATTTT
size: .
V: TRBV6-6
J: TRBJ1-5
D: TRBD1

CDR3: CASSYSWTALSSPLHF
DNA: TGTGCCAGCAGTTACTCGTGGACAGCCCTAAGTTCACCCCTCCACTTT
size: .
V: TRBV6-5
J: TRBJ1-6
D: .

CDR3: CASSEATPRPSGELFF
DNA: TGTGCCAGCAGTGAAGCCACGCCCCGCCCCAGCGGGGAGCTGTTTTTT
size: once
V: TRBV6-1
J: TRBJ2-2
D: .

CDR3: CASSQVGQYSPEAFF
DNA: TGTGCCAGCAGCCAAGTTGGACAGTATTCTCCCGAAGCTTTCTTT
size: .
V: TRBV14
J: TRBJ1-1
D: .

CDR3: CASSPAKLGNSPLHF
DNA: TGTGCCAGCTCACCAGCAAAACTTGGTAATTCACCCCTCCACTTT
size: .
V: TRBV18
J: TRBJ1-6
D: .

CDR3: CASSLWDFAASYEQYF
DNA: TGTGCCAGCAGCCTCTGGGACTTTGCGGCTTCCTACGAGCAGTACTTC
size: .
V: TRBV3-1/TRBV3-2
J: TRBJ2-7
D: .

CDR3: CASRDRGTDTQYF
DNA: TGTGCCAGTAGGGACAGGGGTACAGATACGCAGTATTTT
size: .
V: TRBV19
J: TRBJ2-3
D: TRBD1

CDR3: CASSPEWAVDTQYF
DNA: TGTGCCAGCAGCCCGGAGTGGGCGGTGGATACGCAGTATTTT
size: once
V: TRBV5-4
J: TRBJ2-3
D: .

CDR3: CASSLGQIYGYTF
DNA: TGTGCCAGCAGCTTGGGACAGATCTATGGCTACACCTTC
size: .
V: TRBV7-8
J: TRBJ1-2
D: TRBD1

CDR3: CSVTGTEDYGYTF
DNA: TGCAGCGTTACCGGGACAGAGGACTATGGCTACACCTTC
size: .
V: TRBV29-1
J: TRBJ1-2
D: TRBD1

CDR3: CASSFLPGVGTEAFF
DNA: TGTGCCAGCAGTTTCCTCCCCGGGGTGGGGACTGAAGCTTTCTTT
size: .
V: TRBV27
J: TRBJ1-1
D: .